This passage covers 29 T cell receptor beta chains from one sample sequenced in a study of blood T cell repertoires in COVID-19 (TCRdb year 2020). Library preparation employed the immunoSEQ multiplex PCR assay. This is the immuneACCESS table as TCRdb keeps it, with only in-frame sequences that have V and J called. A part of the clones is gone; compared with another copy, unresolved V genes explain less than half, and the rest is unexplained. Within this sample are 350,000 to 450,000 clones, with 89% of them counted one time only. The ten largest clones capture roughly 1.6% of the sample. The sample consisted of peripheral blood. Every receptor here comes from a woman aged 40-49 years with COVID-19, enrolled during active disease.

The chain has TRBV5-5 and TRBJ1-5, with TRBD1 matching 7 bases. In germline, CDR1 is SGHKS, CDR2 YYEKEE (reference sequence). V lost 2 bases and J lost 5; bases outside the gene matches: 7. The CDR3 is 15 residues long. CDR3 nucleotides: TGTGCCAGCAGCTTTCAGGGGGTTGGGGATCAGCCCCAGCATTTT. Amino acids: CASSFQGVGDQPQHF.

This chain joins TRBV19 and TRBJ2-7; the D gene is possibly TRBD2 (6 bases). The V end was cut by 6 bases, the J end by 2 bases, with 17 bases between. This CDR3 is 15 amino acids long. CDR1 and CDR2 from the germline V gene are LNHDA and SQIVND (reference sequence). In nucleotides, the CDR3 is TGTGCCAGTAGCCGGACTACCTGGGGGGCCTACGAGCAGTACTTC. Encoded protein: CASSRTTWGAYEQYF.

The rearrangement links TRBV28 to TRBJ2-5, with D possibly being TRBD2 (6 bases). Germline CDR1 reads MDHEN; CDR2 reads SYDVKM. Trimming shortened V by 5 bases and J by 9 bases, and 10 bases separated the two germline ends. The CDR3 runs to 11 residues. The CDR3 spells CASSRWGAQYF. DNA for the CDR3: TGTGCCAGCAGTCGGTGGGGGGCCCAGTACTTC.

The chain couples TRBV3-1 (or the pseudogene TRBV3-2) to TRBJ2-7; D uncertain. From germline, CDR1 is LGHDT and CDR2 YNNKEL (reference sequence). The length of the CDR3 is 17 residues. V dropped 4 bases and J dropped 3 bases, with 22 bases sitting between them. Here the CDR3 reads CASSPQAIVNRVYEQYF. DNA of the CDR3: TGTGCCAGCAGCCCCCAAGCAATCGTCAACAGAGTCTACGAGCAGTACTTC.

Regarding this clone: Within the sample, other DNA sequences also encode this same CDR3. This chain connects TRBV2 to TRBJ1-6, with D hard to call. The V and J ends lost 0 bases and 4 bases respectively, with 4 bases between them. The V gene's germline CDR1 is SNHLY and CDR2 FYNNEI. The CDR3 is 14 residues long. CDR3 residues: CASSEARYNSPLHF. The CDR3 nucleotides are TGTGCCAGCAGTGAAGCCAGGTATAATTCACCCCTCCACTTT.

V is TRBV3-1 (or the pseudogene TRBV3-2) and J is TRBJ1-2; tentative D call: TRBD1 (6 bases). V lost 0 bases, J lost 6 bases, and 17 bases lay in between. CDR1 and CDR2 (germline): LGHDT, YNNKEL (reference sequence). The CDR3 is made up of 16 amino acids. The CDR3 DNA reads as TGTGCCAGCAGCCAAGAGGGTGGGTGGCAGGGGCATGGCTACACCTTC. It is translated as CASSQEGGWQGHGYTF.

This chain links TRBV7-2 with TRBJ2-7, with a possible D match to TRBD1 (5 bases). The CDR3 sequence is 14 residues long. Trimming removed 3 bases at V and 6 bases at J, with 15 bases between. CDR1 and CDR2 from the germline V gene are SGHTA and FQGNSA. In nucleotides, the CDR3 is TGTGCCAGCAGCTTTCTGGACAAGGCTGGCGAGCAGTACTTC. Translating gives CASSFLDKAGEQYF.

The V call is TRBV19, the J call TRBJ2-7; possibly TRBD1 for D (6 bases). This CDR3 has 14 amino acids. CDR1 is LNHDA, CDR2 SQIVND, per germline (reference sequence). V was shortened by 5 bases and J by 3 bases, with 14 bases between the two germline ends. CDR3 amino acids: CASSVRDTDYEQYF. CDR3 nucleotides: TGTGCCAGTAGTGTCCGGGACACAGACTACGAGCAGTACTTC. The complete variable domain, with remaining parts taken from reference TRBV19 and TRBJ2-7, reads DGGITQSPKYLFRKEGQNVTLSCEQNLNHDAMYWYRQDPGQGLRLIYYSQIVNDFQKGDIAEGYSVSREKKESFPLTVTSAQKNPTAFYLCASSVRDTDYEQYFGPGTRLTVT.

This clone was counted once. V usage is TRBV7-2 and J usage is TRBJ1-4, with D possibly TRBD1 on 6 matching bases. The CDR3 has 14 amino acids. CDR1 and CDR2 from the germline V gene are SGHTA and FQGNSA. Trimming removed 6 bases at V and 7 bases at J, with 15 bases between. The CDR3 loop is CASRPDRGGEKLFF. CDR3 nucleotides: TGTGCCAGCAGGCCTGACAGAGGGGGTGAAAAACTGTTTTTT. The entire variable domain, with the rest obtained from reference TRBV7-2 and TRBJ1-4, is as follows: GAGVSQSPSNKVTEKGKDVELRCDPISGHTALYWYRQSLGQGLEFLIYFQGNSAPDKSGLPSDRFSAERTGGSVSTLTIQRTQQEDSAVYLCASRPDRGGEKLFFGSGTQLSVL.

This rearrangement joins TRBV27 to TRBJ1-1, with D possibly being TRBD1 (6 bases). The CDR3 consists of 15 residues. V was pared by 2 bases and J by 4 bases, with 14 bases between. Germline loops: CDR1 MNHEY, CDR2 SMNVEV (reference sequence). The CDR3 nucleotides are TGTGCCAGCAGTTTAAATCAGGGGTGGCCCACTGAAGCTTTCTTT. Translation gives CASSLNQGWPTEAFF.

In its sample, this clone was seen once. The chain has TRBV4-3 and TRBJ1-2; possible D gene TRBD1, 6 bases. Trimming pared 4 bases from V and 2 bases from J, leaving 20 bases between. Germline V gene data show CDR1 as LGHNA and CDR2 as YSLEER. The CDR3 totals 17 residues. This chain's CDR3 is CASSRIADRAGNYGYTF. CDR3 sequence (DNA): TGCGCCAGCAGCCGTATCGCGGACAGAGCTGGCAACTATGGCTACACCTTC.

This chain connects TRBV15 to TRBJ1-5; no reliable D call. The CDR3 is 16 residues long. The V and J ends lost 0 bases and 6 bases respectively, with 15 bases between them. Germline V gives CDR1 LNHNV, CDR2 YYDKDF (reference sequence). The DNA of the CDR3 is TGTGCCACCAGCAGAGATCCCGACCCTACGGGTCAGCCCCAGCATTTT. It codes for CATSRDPDPTGQPQHF.

This rearrangement joins TRBV6-5 to TRBJ1-1, with 10 positions matching TRBD1. The ends lost 5 bases at V and 3 bases at J; junction bases unmatched: 6. CDR3 length: 15 residues. Germline V gives CDR1 MNHEY, CDR2 SVGAGI. CDR3 residues: CASSLPGQGHTEAFF. The DNA of the CDR3 is TGTGCCAGCAGTCTTCCGGGACAGGGGCACACTGAAGCTTTCTTT.

In its sample, this clone was seen a few times. The chain is built from TRBV5-1 and TRBJ2-2; D remains unclear. Trimming left V 0 bases short and J 3 bases short, with 9 bases between. This CDR3 has 15 amino acids. CDR1 SGHRS and CDR2 YFSETQ come from the germline V gene. CDR3 residues: CASSLDNPDTGELFF. In nucleotides, the CDR3 is TGCGCCAGCAGCTTGGACAACCCCGACACCGGGGAGCTGTTTTTT.

V and J are TRBV30 and TRBJ2-1, with TRBD2 matching over 14 bases. This CDR3 is 17 amino acids long. Germline V gene lookup returns CDR1 GTSNPN and CDR2 SVGIG (reference sequence). J gave up 12 bases and V 0 bases, and 13 bases lay outside the gene matches. In DNA form, the CDR3 reads TGTGCCTGGAGTGTACTGCCCGGGACTAGCGGGAGTAGTTGGCAGTTCTTC. Its protein is CAWSVLPGTSGSSWQFF.

The rearrangement joins TRBV7-9 to TRBJ1-1; TRBD1 aligns across 7 bases. V dropped 0 bases and J dropped 1; count of bases not matched to a gene: 2. CDR3 size: 15 residues. Germline V lookup: CDR1 SEHNR, CDR2 FQNEAQ (reference sequence). The CDR3 here is CASSLAAGGNTEAFF. The CDR3 DNA reads as TGTGCCAGCAGCTTAGCGGCAGGGGGGAACACTGAAGCTTTCTTT.

The chain couples TRBV2 to TRBJ2-5; D call uncertain. V lost 0 bases and J 4 bases, leaving 9 bases between the germline ends. The CDR3 length is 14 residues. Germline V CDR1 and CDR2: SNHLY, FYNNEI. CDR3 amino acids: CASSEARLGETQYF. In DNA form, the CDR3 reads TGTGCCAGCAGTGAAGCGCGGCTAGGAGAGACCCAGTACTTC.

V usage is TRBV6-1 and J usage is TRBJ2-5; TRBD1 agrees at 7 bases. V lost 1 base to trimming and J lost 7 bases; unmatched junction nucleotides: 6. The CDR3 length is 14 residues. The germline V gene has CDR1 MNHNS and CDR2 SASEGT. This CDR3 reads CASSEGDSPRTQYF. Here the CDR3 DNA reads TGTGCCAGCAGTGAAGGGGACAGTCCAAGGACCCAGTACTTC.

The genes are TRBV9 and TRBJ1-5, with TRBD1 matching 11 bases. V shed 3 bases and J 4 bases; nucleotides not matched to a gene: 3. This CDR3 has 15 amino acids. Germline CDR1 reads SGDLS; CDR2 reads YYNGEE. The CDR3 protein is CASSAGQGANQPQHF. The CDR3 bases are TGTGCCAGCAGCGCAGGACAGGGGGCTAATCAGCCCCAGCATTTT. The variable domain in full, completed from reference TRBV9 and TRBJ1-5, reads DSGVTQTPKHLITATGQRVTLRCSPRSGDLSVYWYQQSLDQGLQFLIQYYNGEERAKGNILERFSAQQFPDLHSELNLSSLELGDSALYFCASSAGQGANQPQHFGDGTRLSIL.

J is TRBJ1-1 and V is TRBV7-3; 7 bases fit TRBD1. Losses at the gene ends were 0 bases for V and 1 base for J; bases not matched to a gene: 5. In germline, CDR1 is SGHTA, CDR2 FQGTGA. The CDR3 has 16 amino acids. CDR3 DNA sequence: TGTGCCAGCAGCTTAACTGGGGACAGATCGAACACTGAAGCTTTCTTT. The encoded protein is CASSLTGDRSNTEAFF.

The chain uses TRBV14 and TRBJ1-3, with D unresolved. CDR3 length equals 15 residues. CDR1 and CDR2 (germline): SGHDN, FVKESK. The V end was cut by 4 bases, the J end by 0 bases, with 10 bases between. The CDR3 sequence is CASSRVSHSGNTIYF. The CDR3 coding sequence is TGTGCCAGCAGCCGAGTTTCCCACTCTGGAAACACCATATATTTT.

V is TRBV19 and J is TRBJ1-5; 10 nucleotides agree with TRBD1. In germline, CDR1 is LNHDA, CDR2 SQIVND (reference sequence). Trimming removed 3 bases from V and 2 bases from J; junction bases left unmatched: 4. CDR3 length: 16 residues. CDR3 sequence (DNA): TGTGCCAGTAGTATGTTTGGACAGGGGGGCAATCAGCCCCAGCATTTT. Translation: CASSMFGQGGNQPQHF. The whole variable domain, filled in from reference TRBV19 and TRBJ1-5, reads DGGITQSPKYLFRKEGQNVTLSCEQNLNHDAMYWYRQDPGQGLRLIYYSQIVNDFQKGDIAEGYSVSREKKESFPLTVTSAQKNPTAFYLCASSMFGQGGNQPQHFGDGTRLSIL.

The V and J genes are TRBV5-1 and TRBJ1-1; D not certain. The CDR3 spans 12 residues. V was shortened by 4 bases and J by 7 bases, with 11 bases between the two germline ends. Germline values: CDR1 SGHRS, CDR2 YFSETQ. The CDR3 nucleotides read TGCGCCAGCAGCCTGGGCGTTCGTGAAGCTTTCTTT. Translating gives CASSLGVREAFF.

This clone was observed a few times. The chain recombines TRBV11-2 with TRBJ1-1, with D maybe TRBD1 (6 bases). CDR1 is SGHAT, CDR2 FQNNGV, per germline. This CDR3 region has 15 residues. Trimming took off 2 bases at V and 0 bases at J, with 10 bases between the two ends. This CDR3 reads CASSLSGQMNTEAFF. The CDR3 nucleotides read TGTGCCAGCAGCTTAAGTGGACAGATGAACACTGAAGCTTTCTTT.

The V and J genes are TRBV4-3 and TRBJ1-4; possible D gene TRBD1, 6 bases. Germline CDR1 is LGHNA and CDR2 is YSLEER. V was shortened by 1 base and J by 15 bases, with 27 bases between the two germline ends. This CDR3 has 17 residues. The CDR3 DNA reads TGCGCCAGCAGCCAAGCAGGGGCCAGGGCGCCCGGAGAGGGGGTGTTTTTT. This codes for CASSQAGARAPGEGVFF.

The chain has TRBV5-1 and TRBJ2-3; D possibly corresponds to TRBD2 (6 bases). The CDR3 contains 15 residues. V was pared by 0 bases and J by 0 bases, with 8 bases between. Germline CDR1 SGHRS, CDR2 YFSETQ. The CDR3 DNA sequence: TGCGCCAGCAGCTTGGCCGGGGGTAGCACAGATACGCAGTATTTT. Translated, it gives CASSLAGGSTDTQYF.

This chain joins TRBV3-1 (or the pseudogene TRBV3-2) and TRBJ1-2; 9 positions agree with TRBD1. There are 16 residues in the CDR3. Trimming at V came to 2 bases and at J to 3 bases, leaving 7 bases not matched to a gene. Germline V gene sequence: CDR1 LGHDT, CDR2 YNNKEL (reference sequence). CDR3 loop: CASSQPTRTGDYGYTF. CDR3 nucleotide sequence: TGTGCCAGCAGCCAACCTACTCGGACAGGGGACTATGGCTACACCTTC.

CDR3 bases: TGTGCCAGCAGCTTAGTTGCCGCTCGGACCGGGGAGCTGTTTTTT. Amino acid sequence: CASSLVAARTGELFF. The chain carries TRBV7-9 and TRBJ2-2; D gene uncertain. This CDR3 region has 15 residues. Germline V CDR1 and CDR2: SEHNR, FQNEAQ (reference sequence). The V gene lost 1 base and the J gene lost 5 bases, with 11 bases spanning the gap.

V is TRBV6-2 or TRBV6-3 and J is TRBJ1-2; D is possibly TRBD1 (6 bases). CDR3 length equals 15 residues. V was shortened by 4 bases and J by 0 bases, with 12 bases between the two germline ends. In germline, CDR1 is MNHEY, CDR2 SVGEGT. CDR3 loop: CASSFWDTPNYGYTF. CDR3 DNA sequence: TGTGCCAGCAGTTTTTGGGACACTCCTAACTATGGCTACACCTTC.